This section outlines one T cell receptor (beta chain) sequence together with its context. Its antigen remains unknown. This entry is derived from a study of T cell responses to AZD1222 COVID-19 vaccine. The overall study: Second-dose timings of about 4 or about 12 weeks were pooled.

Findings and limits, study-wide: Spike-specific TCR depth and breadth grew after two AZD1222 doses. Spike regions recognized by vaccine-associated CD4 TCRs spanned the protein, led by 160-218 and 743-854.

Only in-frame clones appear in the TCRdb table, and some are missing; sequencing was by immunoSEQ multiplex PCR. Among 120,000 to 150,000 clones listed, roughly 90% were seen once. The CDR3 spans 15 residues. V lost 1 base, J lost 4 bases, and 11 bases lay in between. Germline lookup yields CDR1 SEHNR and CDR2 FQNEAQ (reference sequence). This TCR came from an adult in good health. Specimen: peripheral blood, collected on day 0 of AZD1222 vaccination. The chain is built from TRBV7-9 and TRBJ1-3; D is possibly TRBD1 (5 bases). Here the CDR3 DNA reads TGTGCCAGCAGCTTAGTAACAGGAATCGGAAACACCATATATTTT. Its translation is CASSLVTGIGNTIYF.